These 21 T cell receptor beta chains were sequenced from one sample in a study of shared clonotypes between healthy human individuals. Method: immunoSEQ multiplex PCR; TCRdb's copy keeps in-frame clones and lacks some. In the table there are about 1 million clones, 75% to 85% of which are singletons. The source material was memory CD4+ T cells from PBMCs. Subset here: CD45RA-negative fraction. These receptors came from a man between 18 and 29 years old in good health. Some clones in this sample may be carry-over from other donors' samples.

The chain recombines TRBV5-1 with TRBJ2-2; the match to TRBD2 covers 9 bases. The germline V gene has CDR1 SGHRS and CDR2 YFSETQ. Losses at the gene ends were 6 bases for V and 7 bases for J; bases not matched to a gene: 7. The CDR3 contains 14 residues. The CDR3 loop is CASTSGLAGGELFF. In DNA, the CDR3 is TGCGCCAGCACCTCGGGACTAGCAGGCGGGGAGCTGTTTTTT. The whole variable domain, filled in from reference TRBV5-1 and TRBJ2-2, reads KAGVTQTPRYLIKTRGQQVTLSCSPISGHRSVSWYQQTPGQGLQFLFEYFSETQRNKGNFPGRFSGRQFSNSRSEMNVSTLELGDSALYLCASTSGLAGGELFFGEGSRLTVL.

The chain carries TRBV2 and TRBJ1-5; tentative D call: TRBD1 (6 bases). From germline, CDR1 is SNHLY and CDR2 FYNNEI. The CDR3 is 16 residues long. Trimming removed 6 bases from V and 7 bases from J, with 22 bases in between. DNA for the CDR3: TGTGCCAGCAGCCGAAATGCAGGGGTTGCTCGACAGCCCCAGCATTTT. Protein product: CASSRNAGVARQPQHF.

This rearrangement joins TRBV7-9 to TRBJ1-1, with a possible D match to TRBD1 (5 bases). This CDR3 spans 13 amino acids. V lost 5 bases to trimming and J lost 5 bases, with 12 bases between them. Per germline, CDR1 SEHNR and CDR2 FQNEAQ (reference sequence). CDR3 region: CASSPGPETEAFF. The CDR3 nucleotides are TGTGCCAGCAGCCCGGGACCGGAAACTGAAGCTTTCTTT.

The chain links TRBV6-6 to TRBJ1-1; 8 positions match TRBD1. J was trimmed by 12 bases and V by 2 bases; bases with no gene match: 5. In germline, CDR1 is MNHNY, CDR2 SVGAGI (reference sequence). CDR3 length equals 12 residues. The CDR3 region has the DNA TGTGCCAGCAGTTACGACAGGGGTTTGACTTTCTTT. Translating it yields CASSYDRGLTFF.

The rearrangement joins TRBV5-5 to TRBJ1-2; TRBD1 matches at 10 bases. Germline V CDR1 and CDR2: SGHKS, YYEKEE (reference sequence). V dropped 6 bases and J dropped 4; count of bases not matched to a gene: 9. The CDR3 extends over 15 amino acids. The CDR3 nucleotides read TGTGCCAGCACCAGGGACAGGGGCCCCACCTATGGCTACACCTTC. The encoded protein is CASTRDRGPTYGYTF.

This chain links TRBV19 with TRBJ1-5, with D possibly TRBD1 on 6 matching bases. The CDR3 spans 18 residues. Germline CDR1 and CDR2: LNHDA and SQIVND (reference sequence). V lost 10 bases to trimming and J lost 0 bases, with 25 bases between them. CDR3 in amino acids: CATDSGTPRFYSNQPQHF. CDR3 DNA sequence: TGTGCCACCGACTCCGGGACACCTCGATTTTATAGCAATCAGCCCCAGCATTTT.

This clone was seen a few times. This chain connects TRBV6-5 to TRBJ2-2; 8 nucleotides line up with TRBD2. The ends lost 6 bases at V and 5 bases at J; junction bases unmatched: 5. The CDR3 covers 14 residues. CDR1 is MNHEY, CDR2 SVGAGI, per germline. The CDR3 here is CASRDSGTTGELFF. In DNA form, the CDR3 reads TGTGCCAGCAGGGATAGCGGGACAACCGGGGAGCTGTTTTTT.

The chain carries TRBV28 and TRBJ2-4, with a possible D match to TRBD1 (5 bases). The CDR3 runs 14 residues. V was trimmed by 10 bases and J by 6 bases, leaving 19 bases between them. The V gene's germline CDR1 is MDHEN and CDR2 SYDVKM. The CDR3 sequence is CAIQSPFRVNIQYF. CDR3 in DNA: TGTGCCATCCAATCACCCTTCAGGGTAAACATTCAGTACTTC.

V usage is TRBV7-3 and J usage is TRBJ2-3, with 15 bases fitting TRBD2. Germline CDR1 reads SGHTA; CDR2 reads FQGTGA. V shed 4 bases and J 5 bases; nucleotides not matched to a gene: 7. CDR3 length equals 17 residues. Written as DNA, the CDR3 is TGTGCCAGCAGCTCGGACGGACTAGCGGGAGGGATAGATACGCAGTATTTT. This encodes CASSSDGLAGGIDTQYF.

This chain links TRBV9 with TRBJ2-2; D possibly uses TRBD1 or TRBD2 (5 bases each). The CDR3 runs 15 residues. The germline gives CDR1 SGDLS, CDR2 YYNGEE. Deletions cut 0 bases from V and 4 bases from J, with 10 bases between. The CDR3 nucleotides read TGTGCCAGCAGCGTAGCGGACACTAGCACCGGGGAGCTGTTTTTT. This gives the protein CASSVADTSTGELFF. The full variable domain, in which reference TRBV9 and TRBJ2-2 provide the parts outside the CDR3, is DSGVTQTPKHLITATGQRVTLRCSPRSGDLSVYWYQQSLDQGLQFLIQYYNGEERAKGNILERFSAQQFPDLHSELNLSSLELGDSALYFCASSVADTSTGELFFGEGSRLTVL.

The chain links TRBV6-6 to TRBJ1-4; D is possibly TRBD1 (6 bases). The CDR3 totals 14 residues. The germline V gene has CDR1 MNHNY and CDR2 SVGAGI (reference sequence). Trimming took 6 bases from V and 8 from J, leaving 16 bases between them. The CDR3 coding sequence is TGTGCCAGCAGCTTAACAGGGATTGGAGAAAAACTGTTTTTT. Translated, it gives CASSLTGIGEKLFF.

This clone has just a few counts. The chain is built from TRBV11-2 and TRBJ1-1; 7 bases line up with TRBD1. This CDR3 comprises 16 residues. After removal of 7 bases from V and 2 bases from J, the junction contained 13 bases not matched to a gene. Germline V CDR1 and CDR2: SGHAT, FQNNGV. CDR3 sequence reads: CASTFKVGTDNTEAFF. The CDR3, as DNA: TGTGCCAGCACCTTCAAAGTCGGGACAGACAACACTGAAGCTTTCTTT.

The gene calls are TRBV6-4 and TRBJ1-1; no clear D. The germline V gene encodes CDR1 MRHNA and CDR2 SNTAGT. This CDR3 region has 13 residues. V gave up 4 bases and J gave up 4 bases, with 10 bases separating them. This chain's CDR3 is CASSVKPGTEAFF. Written as DNA, the CDR3 is TGTGCCAGCAGTGTCAAACCCGGCACTGAAGCTTTCTTT.

Here the CDR3 DNA reads TGTGCCAGTAGTAGGACAGGGATGTATCAGCCCCAGCATTTT. It is translated as CASSRTGMYQPQHF. V is TRBV19 and J is TRBJ1-5; 8 bases agree with TRBD1. There are 14 residues in the CDR3. Germline lookup yields CDR1 LNHDA and CDR2 SQIVND (reference sequence). Germline trimming cut 4 bases from V and 5 bases from J; bases unmatched to any gene: 4.

The V and J genes are TRBV27 and TRBJ2-3; D is undetermined. The germline CDR1 and CDR2 sequences are MNHEY and SMNVEV (reference sequence). The CDR3 length is 16 residues. The V and J ends lost 2 bases and 0 bases respectively, with 12 bases between them. The CDR3 loop is CASSLRVPRSTDTQYF. CDR3 sequence (DNA): TGTGCCAGCAGTTTAAGAGTCCCGAGGAGCACAGATACGCAGTATTTT.

The rearrangement uses TRBV7-2 and TRBJ2-3; D may be TRBD2 (6 bases). Germline V gives CDR1 SGHTA, CDR2 FQGNSA. The ends were cut back, 5 bases at V and 8 bases at J, with 14 bases in the middle. The CDR3 contains 13 residues. The CDR3 reads CASSPRDLGTQYF. CDR3 in DNA: TGTGCCAGCAGCCCGCGGGACCTCGGTACGCAGTATTTT.

The V and J genes are TRBV5-1 and TRBJ2-5; D is uncertain. The CDR3 is 14 amino acids. The germline V gene encodes CDR1 SGHRS and CDR2 YFSETQ. V was cut by 1 base and J by 0 bases, with 7 bases left in between. CDR3 sequence reads: CASSLRTDQETQYF. The CDR3 DNA reads TGCGCCAGCAGCTTGCGAACCGACCAAGAGACCCAGTACTTC. The complete variable domain, with remaining parts taken from reference TRBV5-1 and TRBJ2-5, reads KAGVTQTPRYLIKTRGQQVTLSCSPISGHRSVSWYQQTPGQGLQFLFEYFSETQRNKGNFPGRFSGRQFSNSRSEMNVSTLELGDSALYLCASSLRTDQETQYFGPGTRLLVL.

J is TRBJ2-7 and V is TRBV19, with a tentative D call TRBD1 (6 bases). The CDR3 contains 14 residues. CDR1 is LNHDA, CDR2 SQIVND, per germline (reference sequence). V lost 8 bases to trimming and J lost 1 base, with 15 bases between them. The DNA of the CDR3 is TGTGCCAGTTCCGCTCGTAGGGGGTCCTACGAGCAGTACTTC. This gives the protein CASSARRGSYEQYF.

The chain combines TRBV4-2 with TRBJ2-1; 9 bases line up with TRBD1. The CDR3 extends over 17 amino acids. Germline V CDR1 and CDR2: LGHNA, YNFKEQ. Unmatched junction bases numbered 17, after V lost 8 bases and J lost 6 bases. CDR3 sequence: CASAAAGGQGRFNEQFF. In nucleotides, the CDR3 is TGTGCCAGCGCTGCCGCCGGGGGACAGGGTAGGTTCAATGAGCAGTTCTTC.

This chain links TRBV6-5 with TRBJ2-1; perhaps TRBD2 as D (5 bases). CDR1 MNHEY and CDR2 SVGAGI come from the germline V gene. This CDR3 is built from 11 residues. Trimming shortened V by 6 bases and J by 14 bases, and 14 bases separated the two germline ends. The CDR3 DNA follows: TGTGCCAGCAGAATGGCCGGGGTGAAGTTCTTC. Residues: CASRMAGVKFF.

The chain recombines TRBV25-1 with TRBJ1-4; TRBD1 matches 8 bases. This CDR3 contains 15 residues. Germline V lookup: CDR1 MGHDK, CDR2 SYGVNS. V trimming: 6 bases; J trimming: 7 bases; junction bases outside the gene matches: 10. CDR3 sequence (DNA): TGTGCCAGCAGCAACCCGGGACAGGCACCTGAAAAACTGTTTTTT. Its protein product is CASSNPGQAPEKLFF. The full variable domain, completed using reference TRBV25-1 and TRBJ1-4, is EADIYQTPRYLVIGTGKKITLECSQTMGHDKMYWYQQDPGMELHLIHYSYGVNSTEKGDLSSESTVSRIRTEHFPLTLESARPSHTSQYLCASSNPGQAPEKLFFGSGTQLSVL.